The sample holds a few counts of the clone carrying this T cell receptor (beta chain). Its target is unknown. This record belongs to a study of CD8 T cells in ankylosing spondylitis. TCRdb fed the 5' RACE reads into MiXCR, producing one record per CDR3 protein. Among just under 350,000 distinct CDR3 sequences listed, around 15% were seen once. The CDR3 contains 14 residues. V was clipped by 2 bases and J by 5 bases, with 13 bases between them. Study findings and constraints: Seemingly distinctive of ankylosing spondylitis blood was a TCR beta motif formed by eight highly homologous variants. There was reportedly significant enrichment of clones that were disease-linked in matched ankylosing spondylitis synovial fluid. In synovial fluid and blood from reactive arthritis, some motif variants were previously reported.

The receptor was derived from a male donor with ankylosing spondylitis or in good health (not recorded which). The sequenced sample consisted of blood, either unsorted or a sorted T cell fraction (not recorded which). The J gene is TRBJ2-7, the V gene TRBV12-3 or TRBV12-4, with D possibly TRBD1 on 6 matching bases. Written as DNA, the CDR3 is TGTGCCAGCAGTTTACGGGGCAGGGGCGACGAGCAGTACTTC. Translation gives CASSLRGRGDEQYF.